This entry lists 13 T cell receptor beta chains sequenced from one sample in a study of blood T cell repertoires in COVID-19. Method: immunoSEQ multiplex PCR; TCRdb's copy keeps in-frame clones and lacks some. The profile shows about 430,000 clones, 85% to 90% of them singletons. Sequencing was performed on PBMCs or T cells enriched from blood (not recorded which). All receptors derive from a man aged 25-45 years who had recovered from COVID-19.

The chain has TRBV28 and TRBJ2-2; D gene uncertain. Trimming left V 2 bases short and J 0 bases short, with 7 bases between. The germline V gene has CDR1 MDHEN and CDR2 SYDVKM. This CDR3 region has 15 residues. The CDR3 loop reads CASSLPLANTGELFF. The DNA for the CDR3 is TGTGCCAGCAGTTTACCCCTAGCGAACACCGGGGAGCTGTTTTTT.

The chain couples TRBV4-1 to TRBJ2-5, with TRBD2 matching over 16 bases. CDR1 MGHRA and CDR2 YSYEKL come from the germline V gene. This CDR3 comprises 19 residues. The junction had 13 bases not matched to a gene; V was cut back by 4 bases and J by 5 bases. The CDR3 region has the DNA TGCGCCAGCAGCCGAGATCCCGGGACTAGCGGGAGGGCCGGGGAGACCCAGTACTTC. It specifies CASSRDPGTSGRAGETQYF.

The chain carries TRBV13 and TRBJ1-2; D remains ambiguous. V was cut by 2 bases and J by 4 bases, with 8 bases left in between. This CDR3 is 13 amino acids long. Germline CDR1 PRHDT, CDR2 FYEKMQ (reference sequence). The CDR3 coding sequence is TGTGCCAGCAGCTTAACCCAGATCTATGGCTACACCTTC. As protein: CASSLTQIYGYTF.

The chain joins TRBV27 to TRBJ2-3; 14 bases agree with TRBD2. The germline gives CDR1 MNHEY, CDR2 SMNVEV (reference sequence). With V trimmed by 5 bases and J by 5 bases, 3 bases remained unmatched. The CDR3 is made up of 15 amino acids. This CDR3 is CASSIGTSGRDTQYF. CDR3 nucleotide sequence: TGTGCCAGCAGTATCGGGACTAGCGGGAGAGATACGCAGTATTTT.

This rearrangement joins TRBV2 to TRBJ2-1, with TRBD1 matching 8 bases. V shed 8 bases, J shed 4 bases, and the junction held 4 bases outside the gene matches. Germline V gene lookup returns CDR1 SNHLY and CDR2 FYNNEI. The CDR3 runs to 13 residues. The CDR3 region has the DNA TGTGCCAGCCGCCGACAGGGGTACAATGAGCAGTTCTTC. Its protein product is CASRRQGYNEQFF.

J is TRBJ2-7 and V is TRBV19; D gene unclear. Germline-derived CDR1 and CDR2 are LNHDA and SQIVND (reference sequence). The CDR3 sequence is 13 residues long. V lost 4 bases, J lost 2 bases, and 9 bases lay in between. The CDR3 region is CASSKETPYEQYF. The CDR3 DNA sequence: TGTGCCAGTAGTAAGGAGACGCCCTACGAGCAGTACTTC.

This clone has more than one count but fewer than ten. The chain has TRBV5-1 and TRBJ2-2, with 9 bases that match TRBD2. The V gene's germline CDR1 is SGHRS and CDR2 YFSETQ. The CDR3 runs to 17 residues. The junction had 11 bases not matched to a gene; V was cut back by 2 bases and J by 6 bases. CDR3 in DNA: TGCGCCAGCAGCTTCAATAGCGGGAGAGGATTGGCCGGGGAGCTGTTTTTT. Encoded protein: CASSFNSGRGLAGELFF.

The rearrangement links TRBV3-1 (or the pseudogene TRBV3-2) to TRBJ2-1; 8 bases map to TRBD2. The length of the CDR3 is 16 residues. V dropped 4 bases and J dropped 12; count of bases not matched to a gene: 17. Germline CDR1 reads LGHDT; CDR2 reads YNNKEL (reference sequence). The CDR3: CASSLQPASSGSVQFF. CDR3 bases: TGTGCCAGCAGCCTCCAACCGGCCTCCAGCGGGAGTGTGCAGTTCTTC.

The chain links TRBV29-1 to TRBJ2-7, with D tentatively TRBD2 (5 bases). Germline-derived CDR1 and CDR2 are SQVTM and ANQGSEA. This CDR3 is 13 amino acids long. Trimming shortened V by 5 bases and J by 2 bases, and 13 bases separated the two germline ends. The CDR3 is CSVTGSAPYEQYF. Here the CDR3 DNA reads TGCAGCGTTACGGGGTCGGCACCCTACGAGCAGTACTTC.

Here the CDR3 reads CASSLQETGELFF. The CDR3 bases are TGCGCCAGCAGCTTACAGGAGACCGGGGAGCTGTTTTTT. The chain combines TRBV5-1 with TRBJ2-2, with TRBD1 as a possible D gene (5 bases). The germline V gene encodes CDR1 SGHRS and CDR2 YFSETQ. V was trimmed by 2 bases and J by 5 bases, leaving 7 bases between them. This CDR3 has 13 residues.

The chain combines TRBV28 with TRBJ1-1; no clear D. The CDR3 is 14 amino acids. The V gene lost 1 base and the J gene lost 1 base, with 7 bases spanning the gap. Germline-derived CDR1 and CDR2 are MDHEN and SYDVKM. CDR3 amino acids: CASSLFPGNTEAFF. The CDR3 region has the DNA TGTGCCAGCAGTTTATTCCCGGGGAACACTGAAGCTTTCTTT.

The chain joins TRBV19 to TRBJ2-1, with 8 bases matching TRBD2. This CDR3 comprises 17 residues. In germline, CDR1 is LNHDA, CDR2 SQIVND (reference sequence). V trimming: 5 bases; J trimming: 3 bases; junction bases outside the gene matches: 12. CDR3 nucleotides: TGTGCCAGTAGTTACAGCGGGAGTGGGCCTAGCTACAATGAGCAGTTCTTC. Protein sequence: CASSYSGSGPSYNEQFF.

The V gene is TRBV20-1, the J gene TRBJ1-5; 7 bases are shared with TRBD1. CDR3 length: 14 amino acids. Germline V gene lookup returns CDR1 DFQATT and CDR2 SNEGSKA (reference sequence). The junction had 7 bases not matched to a gene; V was cut back by 3 bases and J by 5 bases. The CDR3 DNA is TGCAGTGCTAGTTCAGACAGGGAGTATCAGCCCCAGCATTTT. This sequence encodes CSASSDREYQPQHF.